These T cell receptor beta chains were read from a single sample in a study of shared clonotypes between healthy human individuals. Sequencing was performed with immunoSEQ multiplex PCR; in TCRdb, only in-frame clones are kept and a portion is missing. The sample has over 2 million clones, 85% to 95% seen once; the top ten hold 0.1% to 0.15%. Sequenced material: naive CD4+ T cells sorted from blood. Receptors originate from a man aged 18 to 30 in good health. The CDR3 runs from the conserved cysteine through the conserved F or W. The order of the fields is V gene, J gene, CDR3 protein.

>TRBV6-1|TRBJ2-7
CASSEPGRSYEQYF
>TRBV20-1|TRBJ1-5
CSAARNQPQHF
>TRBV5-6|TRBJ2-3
CASSLAPVSTDTQYF
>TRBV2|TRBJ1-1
CASSQQGAEAFF
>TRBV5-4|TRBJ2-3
CASSPTSGVTDTQYF
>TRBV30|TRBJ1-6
CAWSVQPINSPLHF
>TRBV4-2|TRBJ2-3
CASSPPASGGANTQYF
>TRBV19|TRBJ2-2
CASRGTGGTGELFF
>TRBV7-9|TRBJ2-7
CASSVWDKSSYEQYF
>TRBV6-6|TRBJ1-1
CASSRGFEAFF
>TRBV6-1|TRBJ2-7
CASSGQGTPYEQYF
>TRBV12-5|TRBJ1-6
CASGLVRTGTNSPLHF
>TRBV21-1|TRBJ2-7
CASSKAIGLSSYEQYF
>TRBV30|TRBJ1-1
CAWTPKGGFAEAFF
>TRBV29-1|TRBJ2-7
CSVAVGPTYEQYF
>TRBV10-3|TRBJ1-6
CAISAGGTYNSPLHF
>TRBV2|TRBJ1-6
CASSEARVQGSPLHF
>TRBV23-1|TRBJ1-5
CASSQSKGGGQPQHF
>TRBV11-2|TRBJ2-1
CASTGLAVSYNEQFF
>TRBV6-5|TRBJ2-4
CATTELAMGIQYF
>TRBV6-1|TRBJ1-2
CASLEQGLYGYTF
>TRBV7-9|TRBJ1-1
CASSILGQGLTEAFF
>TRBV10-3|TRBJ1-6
CAISGTGYNSPLHF
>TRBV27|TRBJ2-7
CASSLSSGTTYEQYF
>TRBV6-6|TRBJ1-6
CASSYRAGGNSPLHF
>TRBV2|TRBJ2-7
CASQERYEQYF
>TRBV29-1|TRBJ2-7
CSVAGQGAFEQYF
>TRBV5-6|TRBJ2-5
CASSSGLAGGETQYF
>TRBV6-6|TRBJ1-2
CASTTSWAGGGYTF
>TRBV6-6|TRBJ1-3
CASSYVGGNTIYF
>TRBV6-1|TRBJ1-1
CASSEAAVLGQGGWDTEAFF
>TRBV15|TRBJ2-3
CATSTAPGQAGDTQYF
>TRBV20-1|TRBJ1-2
CSARIDYGYTF
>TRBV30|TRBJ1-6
CAWSGNGDSPLHF
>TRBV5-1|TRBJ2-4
CASRPADSLAKNIQYF
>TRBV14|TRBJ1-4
CASSLTQYGKLFF
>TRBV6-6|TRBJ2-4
CASSSGTGNIQYF
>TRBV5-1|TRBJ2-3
CASSLSPLGGTDTQYF
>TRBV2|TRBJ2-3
CASTNLKGDTQYF
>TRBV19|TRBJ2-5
CASSIGIQETQYF
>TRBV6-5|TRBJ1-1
CASRTPGGAFF
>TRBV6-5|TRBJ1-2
CASSYSRGPYGYTF
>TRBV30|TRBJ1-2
CAWSTTQVLRTF
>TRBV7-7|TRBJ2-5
CASSLSGRYQETQYF